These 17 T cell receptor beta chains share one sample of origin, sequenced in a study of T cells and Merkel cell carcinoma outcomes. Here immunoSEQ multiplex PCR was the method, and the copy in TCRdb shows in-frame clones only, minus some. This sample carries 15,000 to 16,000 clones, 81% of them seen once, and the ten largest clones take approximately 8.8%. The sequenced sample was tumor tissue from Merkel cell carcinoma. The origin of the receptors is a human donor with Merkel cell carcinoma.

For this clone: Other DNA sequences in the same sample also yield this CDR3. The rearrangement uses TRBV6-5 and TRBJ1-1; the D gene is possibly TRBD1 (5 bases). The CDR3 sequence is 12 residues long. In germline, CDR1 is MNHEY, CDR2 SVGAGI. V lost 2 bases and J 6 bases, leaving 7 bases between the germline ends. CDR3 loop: CASSYRGAEAFF. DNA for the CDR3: TGTGCCAGCAGTTACCGGGGGGCTGAAGCTTTCTTT.

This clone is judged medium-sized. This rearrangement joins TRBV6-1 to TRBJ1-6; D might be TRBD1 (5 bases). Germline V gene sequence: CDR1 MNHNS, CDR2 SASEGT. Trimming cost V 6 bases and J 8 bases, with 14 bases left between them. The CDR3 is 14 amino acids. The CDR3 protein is CASSGTQSDSPLHF. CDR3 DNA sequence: TGTGCCAGCAGCGGGACGCAATCCGATTCACCCCTCCACTTT.

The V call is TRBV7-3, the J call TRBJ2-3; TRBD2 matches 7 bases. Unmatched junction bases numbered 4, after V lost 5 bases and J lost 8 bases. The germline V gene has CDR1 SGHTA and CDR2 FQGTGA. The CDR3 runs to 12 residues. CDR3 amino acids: CASSAPGGTQYF. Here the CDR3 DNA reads TGTGCCAGCAGCGCCCCGGGAGGTACGCAGTATTTT.

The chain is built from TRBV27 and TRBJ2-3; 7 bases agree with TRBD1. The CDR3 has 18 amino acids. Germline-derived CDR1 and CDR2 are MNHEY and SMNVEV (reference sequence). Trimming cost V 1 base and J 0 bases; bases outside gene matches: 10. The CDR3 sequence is CASSLLLGGGTSTDTQYF. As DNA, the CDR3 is TGTGCCAGCAGTTTATTGTTAGGGGGCGGAACTAGCACAGATACGCAGTATTTT.

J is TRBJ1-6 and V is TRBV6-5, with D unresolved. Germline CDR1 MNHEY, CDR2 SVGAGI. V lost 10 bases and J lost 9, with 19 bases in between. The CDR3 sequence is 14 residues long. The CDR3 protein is CATNPRGQASPLHF. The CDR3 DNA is TGTGCCACCAACCCCCGAGGTCAGGCTTCACCCCTCCACTTT.

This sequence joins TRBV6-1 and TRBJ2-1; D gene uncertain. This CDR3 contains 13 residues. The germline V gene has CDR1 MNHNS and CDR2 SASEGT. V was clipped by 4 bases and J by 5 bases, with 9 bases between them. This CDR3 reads CASSVRAHNEQFF. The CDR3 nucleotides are TGTGCCAGCAGTGTACGTGCCCACAATGAGCAGTTCTTC.

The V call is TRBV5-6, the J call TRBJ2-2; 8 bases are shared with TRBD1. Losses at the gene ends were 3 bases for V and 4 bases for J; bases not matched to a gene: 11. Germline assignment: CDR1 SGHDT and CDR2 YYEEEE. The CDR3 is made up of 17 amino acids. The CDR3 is CASSWAGGGTTTGELFF. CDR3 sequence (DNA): TGTGCCAGCAGCTGGGCAGGGGGCGGCACTACCACCGGGGAGCTGTTTTTT.

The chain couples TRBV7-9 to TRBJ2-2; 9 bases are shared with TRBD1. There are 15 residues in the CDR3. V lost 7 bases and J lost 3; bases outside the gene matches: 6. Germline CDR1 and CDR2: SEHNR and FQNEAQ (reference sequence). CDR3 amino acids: CASTPWTGDTGELFF. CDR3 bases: TGTGCCAGCACCCCCTGGACAGGGGACACCGGGGAGCTGTTTTTT.

This CDR3 is CASREAAFNSPLHF. In DNA, the CDR3 is TGCGCCAGCAGGGAGGCCGCTTTCAATTCACCCCTCCACTTT. The chain carries TRBV5-1 and TRBJ1-6; D is unclear. Germline CDR1 reads SGHRS; CDR2 reads YFSETQ. The CDR3 sequence is 14 residues long. V lost 5 bases and J lost 7, with 13 bases in between.

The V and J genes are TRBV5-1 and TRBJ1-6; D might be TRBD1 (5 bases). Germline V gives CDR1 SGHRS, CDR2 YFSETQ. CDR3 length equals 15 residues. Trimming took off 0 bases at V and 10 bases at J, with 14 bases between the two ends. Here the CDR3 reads CASSLETGGVSPLHF. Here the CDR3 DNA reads TGCGCCAGCAGCTTGGAAACAGGAGGAGTATCACCCCTCCACTTT.

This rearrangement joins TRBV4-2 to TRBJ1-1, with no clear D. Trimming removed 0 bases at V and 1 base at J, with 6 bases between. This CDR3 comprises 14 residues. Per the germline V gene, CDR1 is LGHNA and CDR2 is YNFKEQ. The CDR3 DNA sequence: TGTGCCAGCAGCCAAGAGAACCCGAACACTGAAGCTTTCTTT. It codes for CASSQENPNTEAFF.

The DNA of the CDR3 is TGCACCAGCAGCCAAGAAAAACTAGCGGGGGGGCCGGCTGAGCAGTTCTTC. Translated: CTSSQEKLAGGPAEQFF. The rearrangement uses TRBV1 and TRBJ2-1; the DNA was not compared with TRBD2, the D call given in the table. TRBV1 is shown as a pseudogene. CDR3 length: 17 residues.

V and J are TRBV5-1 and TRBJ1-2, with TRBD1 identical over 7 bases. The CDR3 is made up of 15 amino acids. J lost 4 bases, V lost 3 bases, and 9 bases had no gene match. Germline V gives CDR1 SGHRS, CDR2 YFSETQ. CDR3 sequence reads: CASSSQGGLTYGYTF. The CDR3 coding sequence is TGCGCCAGCAGCTCCCAGGGGGGGCTTACCTATGGCTACACCTTC.

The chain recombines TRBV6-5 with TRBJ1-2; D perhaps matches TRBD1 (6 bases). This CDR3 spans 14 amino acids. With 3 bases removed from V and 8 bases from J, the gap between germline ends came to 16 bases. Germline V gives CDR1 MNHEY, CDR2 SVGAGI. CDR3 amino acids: CASSYRGGSRGYTF. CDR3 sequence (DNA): TGTGCCAGCAGTTATAGGGGGGGCTCTCGGGGCTACACCTTC.

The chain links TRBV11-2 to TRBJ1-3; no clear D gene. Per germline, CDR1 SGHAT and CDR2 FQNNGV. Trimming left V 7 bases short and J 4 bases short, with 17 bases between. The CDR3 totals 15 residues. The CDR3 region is CASKVGPLLGNTIYF. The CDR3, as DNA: TGTGCCAGCAAAGTAGGCCCCCTTTTGGGAAACACCATATATTTT.

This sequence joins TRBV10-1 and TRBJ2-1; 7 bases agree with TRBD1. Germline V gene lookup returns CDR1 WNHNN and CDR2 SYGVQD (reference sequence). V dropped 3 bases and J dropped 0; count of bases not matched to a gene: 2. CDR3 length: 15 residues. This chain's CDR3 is CASSDYRGSYNEQFF. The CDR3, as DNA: TGCGCCAGCAGTGACTACAGGGGCTCCTACAATGAGCAGTTCTTC.

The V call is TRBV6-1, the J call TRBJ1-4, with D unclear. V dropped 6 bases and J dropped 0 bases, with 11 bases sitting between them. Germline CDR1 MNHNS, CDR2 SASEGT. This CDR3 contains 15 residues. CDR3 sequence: CASSPYGATNEKLFF. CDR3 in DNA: TGTGCCAGCAGCCCCTACGGTGCAACTAATGAAAAACTGTTTTTT.